This passage covers 21 T cell receptor beta chains from one sample sequenced in a study of blood T cell repertoires in COVID-19. The data were produced by immunoSEQ multiplex PCR, yet TCRdb's version contains in-frame clones alone and is incomplete. The sample holds about 200,000 clones; roughly 80% are singletons and the top ten take around 2.5%. Specimen: peripheral blood. Every receptor here comes from a woman aged 35 to 49 with active or convalescent COVID-19.

CDR3 protein: CASSLASENNEQFF. The CDR3 DNA sequence: TGTGCCAGCAGCTTAGCGTCAGAGAACAATGAGCAGTTCTTC. This sequence joins TRBV5-4 and TRBJ2-1; D is unresolved. The V gene's germline CDR1 is SGHNT and CDR2 YYREEE (reference sequence). Trimming cost V 2 bases and J 5 bases, with 11 bases left between them. The CDR3 length is 14 residues.

J is TRBJ1-1 and V is TRBV7-8; TRBD1 is a possible D gene (6 bases). CDR1 and CDR2 (germline): SGHVS, FQNEAQ. CDR3 length equals 14 residues. V gave up 5 bases and J gave up 3 bases, with 13 bases separating them. The CDR3 region has the DNA TGTGCCAGCAGCCAACAGGGTTCGGACACTGAAGCTTTCTTT. Its protein is CASSQQGSDTEAFF.

This rearrangement joins TRBV29-1 to TRBJ1-2; maybe TRBD1 (6 bases). CDR1 and CDR2 (germline): SQVTM, ANQGSEA. V was cut by 1 base and J by 8 bases, with 11 bases left in between. CDR3 size: 12 residues. The CDR3 coding sequence is TGCAGCGTTGAAGTTGGGGGCTCGGGCTACACCTTC. Its protein product is CSVEVGGSGYTF.

This clone was seen more than once but under ten times. The chain combines TRBV5-1 with TRBJ2-7; 13 bases align to TRBD2. The V segment lost 4 bases and the J segment 7 bases; nucleotides outside the gene matches: 11. Germline V gene data show CDR1 as SGHRS and CDR2 as YFSETQ. This CDR3 has 16 residues. DNA for the CDR3: TGCGCCAGCAGCCCTACGGGGACTAGCGGGACGGGGGAGCAGTACTTC. Residues: CASSPTGTSGTGEQYF.

The rearrangement joins TRBV5-6 to TRBJ2-5; D is possibly TRBD2 (6 bases). The CDR3 runs 16 residues. Deletions cut 0 bases from V and 5 bases from J, with 17 bases between. The V gene's germline CDR1 is SGHDT and CDR2 YYEEEE. The CDR3 sequence is CASSLERAGLGETQYF. CDR3 sequence (DNA): TGTGCCAGCAGCTTGGAGCGGGCAGGATTAGGGGAGACCCAGTACTTC.

The chain uses TRBV6-5 and TRBJ2-2; 7 positions match TRBD1. From germline, CDR1 is MNHEY and CDR2 SVGAGI. The CDR3 consists of 14 residues. V dropped 8 bases and J dropped 3; count of bases not matched to a gene: 6. The CDR3 loop reads CASFKQGHTGELFF. CDR3 nucleotide sequence: TGTGCCAGCTTCAAACAGGGGCACACCGGGGAGCTGTTTTTT.

The chain couples TRBV10-3 to TRBJ2-2; 16 bases are a match to TRBD2. Trimming at V came to 6 bases and at J to 7 bases, leaving 8 bases not matched to a gene. Germline V gene lookup returns CDR1 ENHRY and CDR2 SYGVKD. The CDR3 loop spans 17 amino acids. The DNA for the CDR3 is TGTGCCATCAGAACCGGGACTAGCGGGGGGGCGAACGGGGAGCTGTTTTTT. Translation gives CAIRTGTSGGANGELFF.

The chain has TRBV9 and TRBJ1-1, with a weak D call TRBD1 (5 bases). The CDR3 has 17 residues. V lost 0 bases, J lost 0 bases, and 15 bases lay in between. CDR1 and CDR2 from the germline V gene are SGDLS and YYNGEE. CDR3 DNA: TGTGCCAGCAGCGTAGCGGCAGGGTCCCTCATGAACACTGAAGCTTTCTTT. Translating gives CASSVAAGSLMNTEAFF.

This clone was found once. This chain connects TRBV5-1 to TRBJ1-2, with 10 bases aligning to TRBD1. CDR3 length: 16 amino acids. V lost 0 bases to trimming and J lost 6 bases; unmatched junction nucleotides: 8. CDR1 and CDR2 from the germline V gene are SGHRS and YFSETQ. In DNA form, the CDR3 reads TGCGCCAGCAGCTTGGAACCGACAGGGGGCGGCCATGGCTACACCTTC. Translating it yields CASSLEPTGGGHGYTF.

The CDR3 DNA follows: TGTGCCAGTAGCACGACAGGGATATCCAATCAGCCCCAGCATTTT. Amino acid sequence: CASSTTGISNQPQHF. This chain links TRBV19 with TRBJ1-5, with 7 bases identical to TRBD1. The length of the CDR3 is 15 residues. J lost 3 bases, V lost 6 bases, and 8 bases had no gene match. Germline lookup yields CDR1 LNHDA and CDR2 SQIVND (reference sequence).

The gene calls are TRBV28 and TRBJ1-2; 12 bases are a match to TRBD1. With 7 bases clipped from V and 8 bases from J, the junction kept 8 bases outside the gene matches. Germline V CDR1 and CDR2: MDHEN, SYDVKM. This CDR3 has 14 residues. The CDR3 loop reads CASTRDRGQQGYTF. The CDR3 nucleotides read TGTGCCAGCACTCGGGACAGGGGGCAGCAAGGCTACACCTTC.

The chain uses TRBV30 and TRBJ1-2; no clear D gene. The germline gives CDR1 GTSNPN, CDR2 SVGIG (reference sequence). CDR3 length: 13 amino acids. The V gene lost 0 bases and the J gene lost 4 bases, with 9 bases spanning the gap. The CDR3: CAWSVLGVYGYTF. The DNA for the CDR3 is TGTGCCTGGAGTGTTCTCGGGGTCTATGGCTACACCTTC.

The chain is built from TRBV7-9 and TRBJ2-7; 8 bases are shared with TRBD1. CDR1 and CDR2 from the germline V gene are SEHNR and FQNEAQ (reference sequence). The length of the CDR3 is 15 residues. V was pared by 3 bases and J by 3 bases, with 7 bases of the junction left unmatched. Here the CDR3 reads CASSLRTGFIYEQYF. CDR3 DNA sequence: TGTGCCAGCAGCTTGCGGACAGGGTTCATCTACGAGCAGTACTTC.

V is TRBV6-5 and J is TRBJ1-1, with D uncertain. The germline V gene encodes CDR1 MNHEY and CDR2 SVGAGI. This CDR3 is built from 13 residues. Trimming took off 0 bases at V and 2 bases at J, with 4 bases between the two ends. The CDR3 loop is CASSYSSNTEAFF. The CDR3 DNA reads as TGTGCCAGCAGTTACTCGTCTAACACTGAAGCTTTCTTT.

V is TRBV5-4 and J is TRBJ2-3; D gene unclear. CDR1 and CDR2 (germline): SGHNT, YYREEE (reference sequence). V lost 0 bases to trimming and J lost 6 bases, with 11 bases between them. The CDR3 sequence is 14 residues long. The CDR3 nucleotides are TGTGCCAGCAGCTTGGTAGTTACCGCCGATACGCAGTATTTT. It is translated as CASSLVVTADTQYF. Full variable domain (missing parts from reference TRBV5-4 and TRBJ2-3): ETGVTQSPTHLIKTRGQQVTLRCSSQSGHNTVSWYQQALGQGPQFIFQYYREEENGRGNFPPRFSGLQFPNYSSELNVNALELDDSALYLCASSLVVTADTQYFGPGTRLTVL.

Only a few counts were recorded for this clone. The V and J genes are TRBV12-3 or TRBV12-4 and TRBJ1-1; D gene unclear. The CDR3 extends over 13 amino acids. The V end was cut by 1 base, the J end by 1 base, with 4 bases between. CDR3 sequence: CASSLGPNTEAFF. The DNA of the CDR3 is TGTGCCAGCAGTTTAGGGCCGAACACTGAAGCTTTCTTT.

V gene TRBV25-1 combines with J gene TRBJ2-1; 11 bases map to TRBD2. The CDR3 contains 17 residues. Germline trimming cut 2 bases from V and 4 bases from J; bases unmatched to any gene: 7. Germline values: CDR1 MGHDK, CDR2 SYGVNS. This chain's CDR3 is CASSEGVAGGLYNEQFF. CDR3 in DNA: TGTGCCAGCAGTGAAGGGGTAGCGGGAGGGCTGTACAATGAGCAGTTCTTC.

The rearrangement joins TRBV18 to TRBJ1-5; 7 bases align to TRBD1. J lost 3 bases, V lost 6 bases, and 8 bases had no gene match. CDR1 is KGHSH and CDR2 is LQKENI in the germline V gene. CDR3 length: 15 amino acids. This CDR3 reads CASSAGQTSNQPQHF. In DNA form, the CDR3 reads TGTGCCAGCTCGGCGGGACAGACCTCCAATCAGCCCCAGCATTTT.

The chain joins TRBV4-2 to TRBJ1-3; no clear D gene. V dropped 0 bases and J dropped 4 bases, with 10 bases sitting between them. The CDR3 is 15 residues long. Germline assignment: CDR1 LGHNA and CDR2 YNFKEQ. The CDR3 nucleotides read TGTGCCAGCAGCCAAGATGTGCCGGGGGGAAACACCATATATTTT. It yields the protein CASSQDVPGGNTIYF.

This chain connects TRBV24-1 to TRBJ2-3, with 9 bases that match TRBD2. The ends lost 5 bases at V and 2 bases at J; junction bases unmatched: 7. Looked up from germline, CDR1 is KGHDR and CDR2 is SFDVKD. CDR3 size: 16 residues. CDR3 in amino acids: CATSGRLAGHTDTQYF. The CDR3 region has the DNA TGTGCCACCAGTGGCCGGCTAGCGGGGCACACAGATACGCAGTATTTT.

The chain combines TRBV28 with TRBJ2-7, with D possibly matching TRBD1 (7 bases). Per the germline V gene, CDR1 is MDHEN and CDR2 is SYDVKM. Trimming removed 8 bases at V and 4 bases at J, with 15 bases between. CDR3 size: 13 residues. The CDR3 loop is CASSGGGDYEQYF. The DNA for the CDR3 is TGTGCCAGCTCAGGAGGGGGCGATTACGAGCAGTACTTC.